Sequencing of this T cell receptor beta chain was carried out in a study of OX40 agonist ivuxolimab in advanced cancers. Across the study: It was permissible to have had prior anti-PD-1, anti-PD-L1 or anti-CTLA-4 therapy, and less than 45% had some. Points from the study as a whole: Clones of CD4+ and CD8+ blood T cells grew by week 6 at doses of 0.1 to 3.0 mg/kg. More expanded clones were found, on average, in CD8+ than in CD4+ T cells.

The repertoire was sequenced with immunoSEQ multiplex PCR; TCRdb's copy has only in-frame clones and lacks some. Here the sample spans 77,000 or so clones, about 78% being singletons. To note about this clone: Its antigen remains unidentified.

The sequence was obtained from an adult with an advanced solid tumor such as melanoma, head and neck, liver or kidney cancer. The source material was CD4+ or CD8+ T cells sorted from blood, sampled in a trial of the OX40 agonist ivuxolimab.

The CDR3 DNA reads as TGCGCCAGCCTTGTGAGCAGGGGGAACACTGAAGCTTTCTTT. It yields the protein CASLVSRGNTEAFF. This sequence joins TRBV10-2 and TRBJ1-1, with D possibly matching TRBD1 (6 bases). The V gene lost 8 bases and the J gene lost 1 base, with 14 bases spanning the gap. CDR1 is WSHSY, CDR2 SAAADI, per germline. This CDR3 region has 14 residues.